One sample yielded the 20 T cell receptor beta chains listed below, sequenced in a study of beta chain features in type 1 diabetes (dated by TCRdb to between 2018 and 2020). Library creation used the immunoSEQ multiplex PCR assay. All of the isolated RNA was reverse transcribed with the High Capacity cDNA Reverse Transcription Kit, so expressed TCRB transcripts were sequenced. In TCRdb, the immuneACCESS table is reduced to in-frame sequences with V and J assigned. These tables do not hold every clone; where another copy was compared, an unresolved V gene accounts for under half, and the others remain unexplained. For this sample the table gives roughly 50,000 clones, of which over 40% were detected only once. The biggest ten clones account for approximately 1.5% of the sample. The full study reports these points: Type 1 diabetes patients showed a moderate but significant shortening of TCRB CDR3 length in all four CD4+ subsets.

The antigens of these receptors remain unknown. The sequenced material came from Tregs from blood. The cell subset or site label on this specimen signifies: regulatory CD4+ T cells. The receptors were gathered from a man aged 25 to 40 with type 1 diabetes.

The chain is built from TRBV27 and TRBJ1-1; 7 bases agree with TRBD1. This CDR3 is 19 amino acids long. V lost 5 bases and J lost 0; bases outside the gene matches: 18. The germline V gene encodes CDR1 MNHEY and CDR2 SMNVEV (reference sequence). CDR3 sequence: CASSPPRFRTGKVNTEAFF. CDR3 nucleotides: TGTGCCAGCAGTCCCCCTAGATTTAGGACAGGTAAAGTGAACACTGAAGCTTTCTTT.

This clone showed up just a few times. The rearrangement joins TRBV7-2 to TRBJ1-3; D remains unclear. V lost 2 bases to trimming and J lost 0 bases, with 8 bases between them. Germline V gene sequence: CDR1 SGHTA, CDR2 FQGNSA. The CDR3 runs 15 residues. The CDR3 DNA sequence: TGTGCCAGCAGCTTAAAAGTGAGCTCTGGAAACACCATATATTTT. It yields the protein CASSLKVSSGNTIYF.

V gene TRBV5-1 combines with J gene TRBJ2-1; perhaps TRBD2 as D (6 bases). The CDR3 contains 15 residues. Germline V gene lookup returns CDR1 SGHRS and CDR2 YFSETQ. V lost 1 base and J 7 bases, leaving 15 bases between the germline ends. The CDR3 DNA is TGCGCCAGCAGCTTGACGGGGGTAGCCTTGAATGAGCAGTTCTTC. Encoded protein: CASSLTGVALNEQFF.

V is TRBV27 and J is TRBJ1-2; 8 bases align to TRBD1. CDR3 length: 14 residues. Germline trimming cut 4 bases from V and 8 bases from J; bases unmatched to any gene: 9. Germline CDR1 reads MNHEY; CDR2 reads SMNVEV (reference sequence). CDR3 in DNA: TGTGCCAGCAGTTCAGACAGGGGACGTTCAGGCTACACCTTC. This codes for CASSSDRGRSGYTF.

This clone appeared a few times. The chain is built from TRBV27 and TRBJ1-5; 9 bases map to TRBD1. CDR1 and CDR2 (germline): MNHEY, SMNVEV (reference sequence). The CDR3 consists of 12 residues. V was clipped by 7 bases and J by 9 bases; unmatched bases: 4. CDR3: CASKTGGRPQHF. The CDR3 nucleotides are TGTGCCAGCAAGACAGGGGGGCGGCCCCAGCATTTT.

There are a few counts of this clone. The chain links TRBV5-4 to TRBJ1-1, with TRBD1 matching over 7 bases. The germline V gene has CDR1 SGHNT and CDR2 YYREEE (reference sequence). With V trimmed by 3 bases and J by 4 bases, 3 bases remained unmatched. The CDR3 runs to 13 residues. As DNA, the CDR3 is TGTGCCAGCAGCTACAGGGGTCGCACTGAAGCTTTCTTT. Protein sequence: CASSYRGRTEAFF.

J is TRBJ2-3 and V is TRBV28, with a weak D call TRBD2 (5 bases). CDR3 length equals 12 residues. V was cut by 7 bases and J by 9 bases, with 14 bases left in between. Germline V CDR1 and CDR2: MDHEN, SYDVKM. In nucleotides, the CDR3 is TGTGCCAGCATCTCCCGGTCGGGGACGCAGTATTTT. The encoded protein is CASISRSGTQYF.

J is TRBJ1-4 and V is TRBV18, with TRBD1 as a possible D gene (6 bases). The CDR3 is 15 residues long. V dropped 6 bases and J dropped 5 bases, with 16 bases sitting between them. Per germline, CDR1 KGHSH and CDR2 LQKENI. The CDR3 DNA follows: TGTGCCAGCTCCCGCACCGGGACAATGAATGAAAAACTGTTTTTT. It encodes CASSRTGTMNEKLFF.

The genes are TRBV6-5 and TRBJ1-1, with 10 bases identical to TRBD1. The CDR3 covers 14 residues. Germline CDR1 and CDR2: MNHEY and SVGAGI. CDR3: CAVTSGQGHTEAFF. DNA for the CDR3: TGTGCGGTAACCTCGGGACAGGGGCACACTGAAGCTTTCTTT.

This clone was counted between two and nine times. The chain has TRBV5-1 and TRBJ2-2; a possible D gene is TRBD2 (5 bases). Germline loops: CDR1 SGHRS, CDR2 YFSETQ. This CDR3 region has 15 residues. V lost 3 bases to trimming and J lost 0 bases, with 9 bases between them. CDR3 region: CASSWAGTNTGELFF. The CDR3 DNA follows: TGCGCCAGCAGCTGGGCCGGGACGAACACCGGGGAGCTGTTTTTT.

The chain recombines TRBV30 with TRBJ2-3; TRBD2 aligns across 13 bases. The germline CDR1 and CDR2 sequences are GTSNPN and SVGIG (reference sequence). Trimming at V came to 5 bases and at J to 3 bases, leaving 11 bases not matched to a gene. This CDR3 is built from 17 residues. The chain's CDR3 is CAWLLAGGLIRTDTQYF. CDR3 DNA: TGTGCCTGGCTACTAGCGGGAGGGCTGATTAGGACAGATACGCAGTATTTT.

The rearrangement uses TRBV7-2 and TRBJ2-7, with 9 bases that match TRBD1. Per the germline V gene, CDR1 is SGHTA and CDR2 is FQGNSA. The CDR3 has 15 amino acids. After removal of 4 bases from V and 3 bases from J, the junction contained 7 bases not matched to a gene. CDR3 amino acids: CASSYEQGAYYEQYF. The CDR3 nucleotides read TGTGCCAGCAGCTACGAACAGGGGGCATACTACGAGCAGTACTTC.

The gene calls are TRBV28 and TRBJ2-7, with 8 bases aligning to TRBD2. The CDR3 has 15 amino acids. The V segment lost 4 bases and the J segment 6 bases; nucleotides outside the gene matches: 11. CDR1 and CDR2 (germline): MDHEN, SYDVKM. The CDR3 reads CASSSTGRGTGEQYF. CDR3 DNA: TGTGCCAGCAGTTCGACCGGGAGGGGGACCGGCGAGCAGTACTTC. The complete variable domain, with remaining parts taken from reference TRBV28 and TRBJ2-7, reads DVKVTQSSRYLVKRTGEKVFLECVQDMDHENMFWYRQDPGLGLRLIYFSYDVKMKEKGDIPEGYSVSREKKERFSLILESASTNQTSMYLCASSSTGRGTGEQYFGPGTRLTVT.

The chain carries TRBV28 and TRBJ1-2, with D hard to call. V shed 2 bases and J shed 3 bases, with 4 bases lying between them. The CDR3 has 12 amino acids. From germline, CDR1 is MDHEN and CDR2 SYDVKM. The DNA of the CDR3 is TGTGCCAGCAGTTTAGGCCACTATGGCTACACCTTC. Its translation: CASSLGHYGYTF.

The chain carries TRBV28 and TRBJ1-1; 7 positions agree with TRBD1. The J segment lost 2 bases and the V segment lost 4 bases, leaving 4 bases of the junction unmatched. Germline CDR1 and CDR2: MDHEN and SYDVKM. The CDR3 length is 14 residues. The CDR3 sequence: CASSWGQSNTEAFF. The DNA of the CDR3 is TGTGCCAGCAGTTGGGGACAGAGCAACACTGAAGCTTTCTTT.

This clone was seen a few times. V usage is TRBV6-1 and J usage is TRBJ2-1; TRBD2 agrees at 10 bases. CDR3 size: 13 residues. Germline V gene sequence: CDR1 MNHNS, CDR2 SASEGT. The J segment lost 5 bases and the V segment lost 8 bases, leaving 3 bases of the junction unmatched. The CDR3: CASDLAGDNEQFF. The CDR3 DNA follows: TGTGCCAGCGATCTAGCGGGAGACAATGAGCAGTTCTTC.

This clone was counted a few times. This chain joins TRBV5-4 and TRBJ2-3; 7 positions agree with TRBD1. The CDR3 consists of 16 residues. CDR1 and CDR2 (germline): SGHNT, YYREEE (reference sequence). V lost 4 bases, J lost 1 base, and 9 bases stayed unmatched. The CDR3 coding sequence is TGTGCCAGCAGCGGCTCCCCACAGGGGCGCACAGATACGCAGTATTTT. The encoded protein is CASSGSPQGRTDTQYF.

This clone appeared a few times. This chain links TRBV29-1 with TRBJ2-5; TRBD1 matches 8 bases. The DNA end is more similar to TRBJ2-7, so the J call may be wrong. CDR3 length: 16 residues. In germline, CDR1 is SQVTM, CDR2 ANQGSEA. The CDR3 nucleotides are TGCAGCGTCGACACCTGGGGTAGACAGGGGCTCCACGAGCAGTACTTC. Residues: CSVDTWGRQGLHEQYF.

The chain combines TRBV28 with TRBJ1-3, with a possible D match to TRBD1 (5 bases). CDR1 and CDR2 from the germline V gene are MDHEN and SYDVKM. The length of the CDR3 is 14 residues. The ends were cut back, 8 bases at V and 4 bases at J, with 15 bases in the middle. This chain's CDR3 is CASYPRGFGNTIYF. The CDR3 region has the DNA TGTGCCAGCTACCCCCGGGGGTTCGGAAACACCATATATTTT.

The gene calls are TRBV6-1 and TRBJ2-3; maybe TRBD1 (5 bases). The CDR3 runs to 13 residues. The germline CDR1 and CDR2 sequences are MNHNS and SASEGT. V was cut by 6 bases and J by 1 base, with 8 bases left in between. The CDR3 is CASRWGRTDTQYF. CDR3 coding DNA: TGTGCCAGCAGGTGGGGCCGCACAGATACGCAGTATTTT.